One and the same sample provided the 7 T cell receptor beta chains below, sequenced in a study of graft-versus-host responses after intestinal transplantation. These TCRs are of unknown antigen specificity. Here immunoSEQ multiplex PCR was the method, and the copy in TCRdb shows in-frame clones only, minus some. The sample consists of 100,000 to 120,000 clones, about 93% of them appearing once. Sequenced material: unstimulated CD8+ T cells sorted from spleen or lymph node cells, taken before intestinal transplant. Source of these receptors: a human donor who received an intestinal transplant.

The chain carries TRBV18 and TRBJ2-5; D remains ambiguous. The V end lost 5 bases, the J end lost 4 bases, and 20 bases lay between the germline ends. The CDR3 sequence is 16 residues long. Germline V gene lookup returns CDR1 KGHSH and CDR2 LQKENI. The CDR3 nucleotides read TGTGCCAGCTCATCTTTTCCCCAAAAATGGGGAGAGACCCAGTACTTC. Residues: CASSSFPQKWGETQYF.

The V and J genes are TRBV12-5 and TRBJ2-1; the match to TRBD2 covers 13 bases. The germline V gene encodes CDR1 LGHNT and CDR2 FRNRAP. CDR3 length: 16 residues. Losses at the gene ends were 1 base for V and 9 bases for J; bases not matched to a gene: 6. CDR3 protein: CASGLGLAGGVSEQFF. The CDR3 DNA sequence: TGTGCTAGTGGTTTGGGACTAGCGGGAGGCGTGAGTGAGCAGTTCTTC.

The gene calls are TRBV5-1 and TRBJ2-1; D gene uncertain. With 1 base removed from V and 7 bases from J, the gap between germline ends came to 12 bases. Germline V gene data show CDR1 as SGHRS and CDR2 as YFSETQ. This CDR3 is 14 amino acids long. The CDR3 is CASSLSRSGNEQFF. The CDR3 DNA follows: TGCGCCAGCAGCTTGTCTAGGTCCGGGAATGAGCAGTTCTTC.

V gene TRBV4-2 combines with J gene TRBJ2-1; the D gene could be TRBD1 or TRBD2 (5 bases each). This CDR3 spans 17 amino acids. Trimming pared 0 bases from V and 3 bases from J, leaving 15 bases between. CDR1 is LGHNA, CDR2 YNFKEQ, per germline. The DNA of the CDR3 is TGTGCCAGCAGCCAAGAATTGGGACCGGTGCTCTACAATGAGCAGTTCTTC. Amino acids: CASSQELGPVLYNEQFF.

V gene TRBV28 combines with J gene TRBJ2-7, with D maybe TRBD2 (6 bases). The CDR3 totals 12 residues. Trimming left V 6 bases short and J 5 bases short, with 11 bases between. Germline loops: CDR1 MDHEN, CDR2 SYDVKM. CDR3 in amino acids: CASSGSWHEQYF. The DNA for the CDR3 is TGTGCCAGCAGCGGGAGTTGGCACGAGCAGTACTTC.

For the CDR3, the DNA is TGTGTAAGAGAGAAGGACGGGTCCCTAACTGAAGCTTTCTTT. Its translation is CVREKDGSLTEAFF. The chain combines TRBV2 with TRBJ1-1; D is undetermined. The germline V gene encodes CDR1 SNHLY and CDR2 FYNNEI. The CDR3 covers 14 residues.

The CDR3 DNA reads TGTGCCAGTACCGGCGGGGAGAACACTGAAGCTTTCTTT. Translation: CASTGGENTEAFF. J is TRBJ1-1 and V is TRBV19; no clear D gene. Trimming took off 7 bases at V and 1 base at J, with 10 bases between the two ends. Germline V gene lookup returns CDR1 LNHDA and CDR2 SQIVND (reference sequence). The CDR3 totals 13 residues.